This TCR beta chain was observed in a study of beta chain features in type 1 diabetes. Study-wide points: There was a possibility that cDNA sequencing over-represented cells with high TCR expression.

This clone was counted a few times. The target antigen is unknown. V was shortened by 5 bases and J by 5 bases, with 10 bases between the two germline ends. Germline CDR1 MNHNY, CDR2 SVGAGI (reference sequence). This CDR3 has 12 residues. TCRB transcripts that were expressed got sequenced, as all of the isolated RNA had been reverse transcribed. This table comes from immunoSEQ multiplex PCR, and its TCRdb copy is limited to in-frame clones, with some not included. The repertoire holds roughly 300,000 clones, with 12% to 15% as singletons. The sequencing input was central memory CD4+ T cells from blood. The clonotype originates from a man aged 25 to 45 in good health. The chain links TRBV6-6 to TRBJ2-7; D unclear. Here the CDR3 DNA reads TGTGCCAGCAGTCCCTCCCGTCACGAGCAGTACTTC. It is translated as CASSPSRHEQYF.